This TCR beta chain was found in a study of blood T cell repertoires in COVID-19. Across the study: COVID-19 samples, acute and convalescent, were from the United States, Italy and Spain. T cells, B-cell-depleted T cells, or PBMCs provided the cDNA or gDNA that served as material.

Clones were sequenced by immunoSEQ multiplex PCR, and TCRdb holds only the in-frame ones, with some missing. The sample lists 150,000 to 200,000 clones, around 83% occurring once. Those who participated ranged in age from about 18 to 95 years and resided in about two dozen US areas. The V segment lost 1 base and the J segment 2 bases; nucleotides outside the gene matches: 6. The CDR3 runs to 17 residues. From germline, CDR1 is SGHRS and CDR2 YFSETQ. The clonotype originates from a woman between 50 and 59 years old in a cohort exposed to, infected with or recovered from COVID-19 (not recorded which). Material for sequencing was PBMCs or T cells enriched from blood (not recorded which). The chain is built from TRBV5-1 and TRBJ1-3; 10 bases agree with TRBD1. The CDR3 bases are TGCGCCAGCAGCTTGTCCCTAGGGACAGGGGCTGGAAACACCATATATTTT. Its translation is CASSLSLGTGAGNTIYF.